These 12 T cell receptor beta chains came from one sample sequenced in a study of shared clonotypes between healthy human individuals. Profiled with immunoSEQ multiplex PCR; TCRdb holds only in-frame clones, not every one. The table has over a million clones, under 80% seen once. Material: memory CD4+ T cells sorted from blood. Subset here: CD45RA-negative fraction. These receptors were taken from a man younger than 35 in good health.

The CDR3 reads CAWSVQLADTQYF. Written as DNA, the CDR3 is TGTGCCTGGAGTGTACAGTTGGCTGATACGCAGTATTTT. The chain recombines TRBV30 with TRBJ2-3; D remains ambiguous. The V end lost 0 bases, the J end lost 6 bases, and 10 bases lay between the germline ends. The CDR3 extends over 13 amino acids. The germline gives CDR1 GTSNPN, CDR2 SVGIG (reference sequence).

The gene calls are TRBV5-4 and TRBJ2-2; 8 nucleotides line up with TRBD2. This CDR3 is built from 15 residues. J gave up 0 bases and V 9 bases, and 7 bases lay outside the gene matches. Germline lookup yields CDR1 SGHNT and CDR2 YYREEE (reference sequence). CDR3 amino acids: CATRGGTTNTGELFF. Here the CDR3 DNA reads TGTGCCACCCGGGGGGGGACTACGAACACCGGGGAGCTGTTTTTT.

This rearrangement joins TRBV5-6 to TRBJ2-1; 7 bases match TRBD2. This CDR3 is 15 amino acids long. Germline values: CDR1 SGHDT, CDR2 YYEEEE. V gave up 3 bases and J gave up 2 bases; unmatched junction bases: 5. CDR3 nucleotide sequence: TGTGCCAGCAGCTGGCTAGCGGAGCCCTACAATGAGCAGTTCTTC. Its translation: CASSWLAEPYNEQFF.

This clone has just a few counts. The chain links TRBV6-1 to TRBJ1-1; D call uncertain. CDR3 length: 13 amino acids. The V end was cut by 4 bases, the J end by 1 base, with 7 bases between. Germline CDR1 reads MNHNS; CDR2 reads SASEGT. The CDR3 bases are TGTGCCAGCAGTGTCCTGCAGAACACTGAAGCTTTCTTT. It translates to CASSVLQNTEAFF.

Remarks on this clone: Germline and junction disagree at one end, which may indicate a read error. The rearrangement links TRBV7-7 to TRBJ2-3; maybe TRBD1 (6 bases). CDR3 length equals 15 residues. Per germline, CDR1 SSHAT and CDR2 FNYEAQ (reference sequence). CDR3 DNA sequence: TGTGCTAGCAGCTTAGGACAGTCTAGCACAGATACGCAGTATTTT. It yields the protein CASSLGQSSTDTQYF.

This clone was seen at least ten times. The chain has TRBV2 and TRBJ1-2; 9 bases align to TRBD1. The CDR3 runs to 14 residues. The V and J ends lost 6 bases and 5 bases, in that order; junction bases with no gene match: 7. The V gene's germline CDR1 is SNHLY and CDR2 FYNNEI. This chain's CDR3 is CASSGTGGRYGYTF. The CDR3 coding sequence is TGTGCCAGCAGCGGTACAGGGGGCCGGTATGGCTACACCTTC.

This chain uses TRBV28 with TRBJ1-2; D is unresolved. CDR3 length: 15 residues. Germline V lookup: CDR1 MDHEN, CDR2 SYDVKM. V lost 7 bases and J lost 1, with 16 bases in between. CDR3 loop: CASIPGGSLNYGYTF. The CDR3, as DNA: TGTGCCAGCATCCCAGGCGGCAGCCTTAACTATGGCTACACCTTC.

A note on this clone: The sample contains more than one DNA sequence encoding this CDR3. This chain connects TRBV6-5 to TRBJ1-1; D gene ambiguous. The CDR3 is 13 amino acids. Germline V gene lookup returns CDR1 MNHEY and CDR2 SVGAGI. Between the trimmed V and J ends, which lost 5 bases and 0 bases, there was a span of 7 bases. DNA of the CDR3: TGTGCCAGCAGTCGGACGGTGAACACTGAAGCTTTCTTT. Translation gives CASSRTVNTEAFF.

The chain recombines TRBV2 with TRBJ1-3; no clear D. This CDR3 is built from 14 residues. V was pared by 4 bases and J by 7 bases, with 14 bases between. CDR1 is SNHLY and CDR2 is FYNNEI in the germline V gene. This CDR3 is CASSAGLDRNTIYF. CDR3 DNA sequence: TGTGCCAGCAGTGCGGGTCTTGACCGTAACACCATATATTTT.

Comments on this clone: The sample holds other DNA sequences that translate to the same CDR3. V is TRBV18 and J is TRBJ2-5; D might be TRBD1 (6 bases). Trimming took 4 bases from V and 0 from J, leaving 6 bases between them. Germline V gives CDR1 KGHSH, CDR2 LQKENI. The CDR3 totals 13 residues. CDR3 protein: CASSRTDQETQYF. The DNA for the CDR3 is TGTGCCAGCTCACGGACAGACCAAGAGACCCAGTACTTC.

J is TRBJ2-3 and V is TRBV5-1; D is uncertain. Trimming stripped 5 bases from V and 4 bases from J, with 14 bases between. Germline values: CDR1 SGHRS, CDR2 YFSETQ. The CDR3 spans 14 residues. The DNA of the CDR3 is TGCGCCAGCAGATCCACCGTAGGTTCAGATACGCAGTATTTT. This gives the protein CASRSTVGSDTQYF.

This clone was picked up a small number of times. The chain employs TRBV19 and TRBJ1-1; 7 bases fit TRBD1. Per the germline V gene, CDR1 is LNHDA and CDR2 is SQIVND (reference sequence). J gave up 3 bases and V 5 bases, and 3 bases lay outside the gene matches. CDR3 size: 13 residues. CDR3 nucleotides: TGTGCCAGTAGTCCGGGACAGCACACTGAAGCTTTCTTT. It is translated as CASSPGQHTEAFF.